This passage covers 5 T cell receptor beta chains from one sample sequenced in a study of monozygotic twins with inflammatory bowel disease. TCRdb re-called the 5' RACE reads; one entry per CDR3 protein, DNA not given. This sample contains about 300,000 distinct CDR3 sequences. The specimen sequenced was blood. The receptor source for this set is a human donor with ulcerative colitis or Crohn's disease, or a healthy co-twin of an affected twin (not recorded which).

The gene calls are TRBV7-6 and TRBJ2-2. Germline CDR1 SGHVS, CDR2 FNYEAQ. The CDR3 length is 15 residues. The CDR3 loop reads CASNPKASNTGELFF.

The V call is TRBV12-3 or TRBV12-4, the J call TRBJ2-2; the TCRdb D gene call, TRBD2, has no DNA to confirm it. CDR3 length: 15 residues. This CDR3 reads CASSWGLVLTGELFF.

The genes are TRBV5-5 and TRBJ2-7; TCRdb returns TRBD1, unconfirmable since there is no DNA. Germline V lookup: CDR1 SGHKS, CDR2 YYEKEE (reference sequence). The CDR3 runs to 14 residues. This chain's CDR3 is CASSWGTAAYEQYF.

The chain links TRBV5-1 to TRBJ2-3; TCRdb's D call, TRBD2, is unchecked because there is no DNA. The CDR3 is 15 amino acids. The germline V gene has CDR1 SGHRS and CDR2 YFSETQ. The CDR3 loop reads CASHESGGGTDTQYF.

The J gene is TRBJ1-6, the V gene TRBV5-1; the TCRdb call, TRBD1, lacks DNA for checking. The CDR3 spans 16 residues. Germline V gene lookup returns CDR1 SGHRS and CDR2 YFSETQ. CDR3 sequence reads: CASSLDGGAGSSPLHF.